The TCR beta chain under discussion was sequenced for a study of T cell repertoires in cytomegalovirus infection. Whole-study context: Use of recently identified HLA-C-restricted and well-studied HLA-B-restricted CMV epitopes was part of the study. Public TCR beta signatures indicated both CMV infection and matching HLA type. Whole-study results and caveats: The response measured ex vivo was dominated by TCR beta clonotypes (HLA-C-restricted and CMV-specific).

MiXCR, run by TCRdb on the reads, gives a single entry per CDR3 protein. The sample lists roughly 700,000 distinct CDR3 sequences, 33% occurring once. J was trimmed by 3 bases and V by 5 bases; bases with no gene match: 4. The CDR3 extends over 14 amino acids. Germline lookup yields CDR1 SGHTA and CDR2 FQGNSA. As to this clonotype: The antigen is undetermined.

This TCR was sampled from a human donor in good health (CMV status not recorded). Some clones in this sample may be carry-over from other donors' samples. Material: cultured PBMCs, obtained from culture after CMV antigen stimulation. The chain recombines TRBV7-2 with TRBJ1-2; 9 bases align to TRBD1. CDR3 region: CASSNRQGDYGYTF. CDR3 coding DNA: TGTGCCAGCAGCAATCGACAGGGGGACTATGGCTACACCTTC.